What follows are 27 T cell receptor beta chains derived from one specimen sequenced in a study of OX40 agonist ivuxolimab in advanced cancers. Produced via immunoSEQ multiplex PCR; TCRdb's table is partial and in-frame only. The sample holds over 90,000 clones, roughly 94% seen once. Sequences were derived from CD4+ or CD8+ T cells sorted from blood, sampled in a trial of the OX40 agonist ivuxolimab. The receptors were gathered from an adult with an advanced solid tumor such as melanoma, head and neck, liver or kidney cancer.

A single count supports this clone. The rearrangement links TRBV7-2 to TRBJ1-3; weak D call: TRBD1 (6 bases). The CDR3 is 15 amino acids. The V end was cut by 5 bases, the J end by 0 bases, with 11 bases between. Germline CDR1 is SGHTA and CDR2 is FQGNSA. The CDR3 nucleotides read TGTGCCAGCAGCCTGCGGGGGCCCTCTGGAAACACCATATATTTT. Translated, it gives CASSLRGPSGNTIYF.

The CDR3 here is CASSRDRGNEKLFF. The DNA of the CDR3 is TGTGCCAGCAGCCGGGACAGGGGGAATGAAAAACTGTTTTTT. The chain joins TRBV7-2 to TRBJ1-4; 11 bases align to TRBD1. The CDR3 is 14 residues long. The V segment lost 5 bases and the J segment 5 bases; nucleotides outside the gene matches: 1. The V gene's germline CDR1 is SGHTA and CDR2 FQGNSA.

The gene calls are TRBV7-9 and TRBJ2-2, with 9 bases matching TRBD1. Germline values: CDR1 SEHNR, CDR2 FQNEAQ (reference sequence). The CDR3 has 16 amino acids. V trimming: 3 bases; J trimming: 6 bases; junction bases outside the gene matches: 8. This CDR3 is CASSFRPGQGAGELFF. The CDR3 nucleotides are TGTGCCAGCAGCTTTCGACCGGGACAGGGTGCCGGGGAGCTGTTTTTT.

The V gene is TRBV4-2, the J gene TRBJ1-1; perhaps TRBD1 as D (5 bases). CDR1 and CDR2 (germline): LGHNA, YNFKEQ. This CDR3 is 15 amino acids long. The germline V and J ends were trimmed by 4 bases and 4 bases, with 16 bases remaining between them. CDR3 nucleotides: TGTGCCAGCAGCCTCCTTGCGGGGGGATCCACTGAAGCTTTCTTT. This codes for CASSLLAGGSTEAFF.

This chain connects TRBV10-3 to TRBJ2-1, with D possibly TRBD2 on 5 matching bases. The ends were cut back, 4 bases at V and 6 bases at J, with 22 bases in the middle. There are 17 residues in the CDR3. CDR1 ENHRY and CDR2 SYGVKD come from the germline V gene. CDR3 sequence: CAISGVGGHLSANEQFF. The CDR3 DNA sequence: TGTGCCATCAGTGGGGTCGGAGGCCACCTTAGCGCCAATGAGCAGTTCTTC.

CDR3 amino acids: CASRYGGGQRTNSPLHF. Written as DNA, the CDR3 is TGTGCCAGTAGATATGGTGGGGGACAGAGAACTAATTCACCCCTCCACTTT. The V call is TRBV19, the J call TRBJ1-6, with TRBD1 matching 7 bases. This CDR3 is built from 17 residues. V was pared by 6 bases and J by 6 bases, with 14 bases of the junction left unmatched. Germline lookup yields CDR1 LNHDA and CDR2 SQIVND (reference sequence).

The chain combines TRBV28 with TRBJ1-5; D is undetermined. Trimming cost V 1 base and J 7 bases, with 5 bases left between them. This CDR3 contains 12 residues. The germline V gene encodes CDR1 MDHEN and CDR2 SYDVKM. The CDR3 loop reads CASSLFTQPQHF. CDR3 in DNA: TGTGCCAGCAGTTTATTTACCCAGCCCCAGCATTTT. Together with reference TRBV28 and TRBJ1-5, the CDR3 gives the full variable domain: DVKVTQSSRYLVKRTGEKVFLECVQDMDHENMFWYRQDPGLGLRLIYFSYDVKMKEKGDIPEGYSVSREKKERFSLILESASTNQTSMYLCASSLFTQPQHFGDGTRLSIL.

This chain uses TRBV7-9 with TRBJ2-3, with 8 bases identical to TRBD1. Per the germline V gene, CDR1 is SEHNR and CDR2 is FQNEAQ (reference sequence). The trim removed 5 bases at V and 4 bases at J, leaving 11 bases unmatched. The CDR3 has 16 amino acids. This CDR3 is CASSPLSTGVADTQYF. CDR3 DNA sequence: TGTGCCAGCAGCCCTCTTTCGACAGGGGTAGCAGATACGCAGTATTTT.

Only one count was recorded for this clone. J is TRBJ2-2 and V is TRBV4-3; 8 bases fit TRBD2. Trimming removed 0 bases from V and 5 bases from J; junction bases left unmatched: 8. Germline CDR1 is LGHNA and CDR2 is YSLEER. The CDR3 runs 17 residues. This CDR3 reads CASSQEERGGGTGELFF. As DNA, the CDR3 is TGCGCCAGCAGCCAAGAGGAACGGGGGGGCGGAACCGGGGAGCTGTTTTTT.

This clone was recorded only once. DNA of the CDR3: TGTGCCAGCAGCCCGACCCACTTCTCTGGAAACACCATATATTTT. Protein: CASSPTHFSGNTIYF. The rearrangement links TRBV9 to TRBJ1-3; D remains unclear. CDR3 length equals 15 residues. From germline, CDR1 is SGDLS and CDR2 YYNGEE. Trimming removed 4 bases from V and 0 bases from J, with 11 bases in between. Using reference TRBV9 and TRBJ1-3 for the parts outside the CDR3, the full variable domain is DSGVTQTPKHLITATGQRVTLRCSPRSGDLSVYWYQQSLDQGLQFLIQYYNGEERAKGNILERFSAQQFPDLHSELNLSSLELGDSALYFCASSPTHFSGNTIYFGEGSWLTVV.

The DNA of the CDR3 is TGCGCCAGCAGCCCTTTGGACGTATCCGGCTACACCTTC. Protein sequence: CASSPLDVSGYTF. This chain connects TRBV5-1 to TRBJ1-2, with D unresolved. V lost 4 bases, J lost 8 bases, and 15 bases lay in between. Germline CDR1 reads SGHRS; CDR2 reads YFSETQ. This CDR3 spans 13 amino acids.

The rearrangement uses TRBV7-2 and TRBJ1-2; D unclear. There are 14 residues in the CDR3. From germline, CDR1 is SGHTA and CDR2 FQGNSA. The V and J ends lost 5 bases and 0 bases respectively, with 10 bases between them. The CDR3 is CASSGRIPNYGYTF. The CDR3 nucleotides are TGTGCCAGCAGCGGCAGGATCCCTAACTATGGCTACACCTTC. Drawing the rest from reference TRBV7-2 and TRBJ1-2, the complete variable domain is GAGVSQSPSNKVTEKGKDVELRCDPISGHTALYWYRQSLGQGLEFLIYFQGNSAPDKSGLPSDRFSAERTGGSVSTLTIQRTQQEDSAVYLCASSGRIPNYGYTFGSGTRLTVV.

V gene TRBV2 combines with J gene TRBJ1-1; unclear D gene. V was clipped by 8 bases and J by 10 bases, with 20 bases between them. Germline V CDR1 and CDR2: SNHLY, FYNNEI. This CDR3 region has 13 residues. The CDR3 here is CASYGREGKRAFF. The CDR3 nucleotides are TGTGCCAGCTACGGACGGGAAGGGAAAAGAGCTTTCTTT.

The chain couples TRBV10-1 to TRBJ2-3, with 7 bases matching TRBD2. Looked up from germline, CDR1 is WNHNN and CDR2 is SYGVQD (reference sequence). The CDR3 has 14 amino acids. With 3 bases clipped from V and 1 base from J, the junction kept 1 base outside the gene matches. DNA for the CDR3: TGCGCCAGCAGTGACAGCGGGGGCACAGATACGCAGTATTTT. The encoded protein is CASSDSGGTDTQYF.

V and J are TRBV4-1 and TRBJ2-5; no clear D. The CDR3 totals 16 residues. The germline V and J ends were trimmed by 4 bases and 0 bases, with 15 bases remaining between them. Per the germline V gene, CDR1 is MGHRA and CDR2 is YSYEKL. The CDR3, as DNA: TGCGCCAGCAGCCGGTTGCCGAACAGCTACCAAGAGACCCAGTACTTC. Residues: CASSRLPNSYQETQYF.

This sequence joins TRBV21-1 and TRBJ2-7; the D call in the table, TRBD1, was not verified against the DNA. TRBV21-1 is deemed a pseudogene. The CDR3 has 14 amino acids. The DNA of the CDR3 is TGTGCCAGCAGCAACCCGGGACAGGGGGGCGAGCAGTACTTC. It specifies CASSNPGQGGEQYF.

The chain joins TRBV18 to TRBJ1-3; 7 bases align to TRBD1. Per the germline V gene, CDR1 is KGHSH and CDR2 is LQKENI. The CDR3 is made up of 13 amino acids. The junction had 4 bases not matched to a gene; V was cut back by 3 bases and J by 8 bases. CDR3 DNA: TGTGCCAGCTCACCTGGGCAGGGGGACACCATATATTTT. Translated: CASSPGQGDTIYF.

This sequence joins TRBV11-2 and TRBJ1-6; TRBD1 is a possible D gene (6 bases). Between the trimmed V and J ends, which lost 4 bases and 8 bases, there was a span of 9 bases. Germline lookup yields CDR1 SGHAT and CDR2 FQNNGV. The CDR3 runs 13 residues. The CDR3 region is CASSSHRDSPLHF. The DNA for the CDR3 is TGTGCCAGCAGCTCCCACAGGGATTCACCCCTCCACTTT. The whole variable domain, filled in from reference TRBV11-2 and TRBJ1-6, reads EAGVAQSPRYKIIEKRQSVAFWCNPISGHATLYWYQQILGQGPKLLIQFQNNGVVDDSQLPKDRFSAERLKGVDSTLKIQPAKLEDSAVYLCASSSHRDSPLHFGNGTRLTVT.

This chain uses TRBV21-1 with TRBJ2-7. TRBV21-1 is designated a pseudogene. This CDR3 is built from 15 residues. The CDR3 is CASRNQGRISYEQYF. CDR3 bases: TGTGCCAGCAGGAACCAGGGACGCATCTCCTACGAGCAGTACTTC.

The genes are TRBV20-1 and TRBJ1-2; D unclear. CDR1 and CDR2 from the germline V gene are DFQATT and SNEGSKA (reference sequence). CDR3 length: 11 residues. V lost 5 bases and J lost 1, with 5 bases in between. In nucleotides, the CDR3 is TGCAGTGCTCCCGATAACTATGGCTACACCTTC. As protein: CSAPDNYGYTF.

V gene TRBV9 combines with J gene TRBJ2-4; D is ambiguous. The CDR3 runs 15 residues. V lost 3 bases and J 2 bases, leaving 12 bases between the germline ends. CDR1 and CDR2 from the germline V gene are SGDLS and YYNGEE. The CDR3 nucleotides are TGTGCCAGCAGCGCCCAAGTAGCTACCAAAAACATTCAGTACTTC. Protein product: CASSAQVATKNIQYF.

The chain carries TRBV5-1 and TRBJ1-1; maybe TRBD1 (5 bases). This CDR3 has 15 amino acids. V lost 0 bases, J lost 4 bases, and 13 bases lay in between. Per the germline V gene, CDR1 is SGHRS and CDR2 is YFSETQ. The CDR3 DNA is TGCGCCAGCAGCTTGGTCAGAGTGGACACCACTGAAGCTTTCTTT. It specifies CASSLVRVDTTEAFF.

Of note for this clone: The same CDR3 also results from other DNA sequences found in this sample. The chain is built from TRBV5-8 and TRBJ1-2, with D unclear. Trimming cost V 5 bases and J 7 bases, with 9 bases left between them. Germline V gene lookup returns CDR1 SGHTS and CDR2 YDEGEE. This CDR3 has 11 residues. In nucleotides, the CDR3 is TGTGCCAGCAGGCGGGAGGGTGGCTACACCTTC. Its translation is CASRREGGYTF.

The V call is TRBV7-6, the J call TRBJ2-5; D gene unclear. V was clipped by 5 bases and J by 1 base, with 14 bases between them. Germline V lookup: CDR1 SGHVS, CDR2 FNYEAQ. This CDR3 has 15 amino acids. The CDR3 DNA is TGTGCCAGCAGCCTCGTCGGGCCCCTCCAAGAGACCCAGTACTTC. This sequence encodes CASSLVGPLQETQYF.

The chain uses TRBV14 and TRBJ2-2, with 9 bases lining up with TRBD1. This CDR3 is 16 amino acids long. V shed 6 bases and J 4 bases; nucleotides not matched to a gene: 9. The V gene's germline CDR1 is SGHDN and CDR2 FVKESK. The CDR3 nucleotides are TGTGCCAGCAGGATAACCGGGACAGGGACCACCGGGGAGCTGTTTTTT. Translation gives CASRITGTGTTGELFF. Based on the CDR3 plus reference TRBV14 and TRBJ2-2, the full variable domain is EAGVTQFPSHSVIEKGQTVTLRCDPISGHDNLYWYRRVMGKEIKFLLHFVKESKQDESGMPNNRFLAERTGGTYSTLKVQPAELEDSGVYFCASRITGTGTTGELFFGEGSRLTVL.

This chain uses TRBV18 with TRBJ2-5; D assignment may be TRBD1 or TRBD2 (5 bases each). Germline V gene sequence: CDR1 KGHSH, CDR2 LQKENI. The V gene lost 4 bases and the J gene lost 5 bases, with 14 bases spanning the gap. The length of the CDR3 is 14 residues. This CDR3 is CASSQGTGRETQYF. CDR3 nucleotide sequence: TGTGCCAGCTCACAAGGGACGGGGCGGGAGACCCAGTACTTC.

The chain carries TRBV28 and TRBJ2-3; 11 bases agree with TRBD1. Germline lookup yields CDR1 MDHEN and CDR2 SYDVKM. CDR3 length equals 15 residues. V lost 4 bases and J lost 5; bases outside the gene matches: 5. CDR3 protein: CASSSPGQGGDTQYF. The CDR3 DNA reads TGTGCCAGCAGTTCACCGGGACAGGGGGGAGATACGCAGTATTTT.